The subject of this entry is one T cell receptor (beta chain). The assay was immunoSEQ multiplex PCR, and TCRdb's table has in-frame clones only and misses some. This sample has 100,000 to 110,000 clones, with more than 85% found just once. This entry belongs to a study of control samples from healthy donors and cancer patients. This receptor was taken from a woman between 45 and 60 years old in good health. Sequencing was done on a sample of blood.

CDR3 loop: CASSLPGTGTMNTEAFF. CDR3 in DNA: TGTGCCAGCAGCTTGCCAGGGACAGGGACTATGAACACTGAAGCTTTCTTT. The chain couples TRBV5-6 to TRBJ1-1; 9 bases are a match to TRBD1. CDR1 and CDR2 (germline): SGHDT, YYEEEE. V shed 1 base, J shed 0 bases, and the junction held 7 bases outside the gene matches. The CDR3 totals 17 residues.